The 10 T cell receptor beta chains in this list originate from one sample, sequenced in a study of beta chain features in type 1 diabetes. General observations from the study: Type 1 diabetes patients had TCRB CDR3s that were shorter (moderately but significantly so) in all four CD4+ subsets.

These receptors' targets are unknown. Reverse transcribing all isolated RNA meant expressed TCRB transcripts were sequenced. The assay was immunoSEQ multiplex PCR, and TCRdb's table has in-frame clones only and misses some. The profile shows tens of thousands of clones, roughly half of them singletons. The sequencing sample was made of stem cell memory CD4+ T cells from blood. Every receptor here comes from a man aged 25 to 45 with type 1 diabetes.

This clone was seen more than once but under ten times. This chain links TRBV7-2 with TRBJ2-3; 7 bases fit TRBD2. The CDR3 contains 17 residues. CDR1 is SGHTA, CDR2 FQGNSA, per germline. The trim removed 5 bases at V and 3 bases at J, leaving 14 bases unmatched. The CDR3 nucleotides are TGTGCCAGCAGCCCCGGAGCCGGGACTACGATTACAGATACGCAGTATTTT. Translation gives CASSPGAGTTITDTQYF.

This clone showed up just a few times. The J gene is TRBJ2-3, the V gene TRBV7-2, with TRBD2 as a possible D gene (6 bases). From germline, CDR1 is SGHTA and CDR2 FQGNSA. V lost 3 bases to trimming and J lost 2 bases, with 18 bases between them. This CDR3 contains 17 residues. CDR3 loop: CASSFRASRGNTDTQYF. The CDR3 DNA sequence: TGTGCCAGCAGCTTCAGGGCTAGCCGGGGGAACACAGATACGCAGTATTTT.

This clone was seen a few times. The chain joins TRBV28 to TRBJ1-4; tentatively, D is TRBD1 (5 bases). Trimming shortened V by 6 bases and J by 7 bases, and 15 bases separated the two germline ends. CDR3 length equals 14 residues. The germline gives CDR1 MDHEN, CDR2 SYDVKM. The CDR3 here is CASRAGDGREKLFF. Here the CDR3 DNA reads TGTGCCAGCAGGGCGGGGGACGGTCGTGAAAAACTGTTTTTT.

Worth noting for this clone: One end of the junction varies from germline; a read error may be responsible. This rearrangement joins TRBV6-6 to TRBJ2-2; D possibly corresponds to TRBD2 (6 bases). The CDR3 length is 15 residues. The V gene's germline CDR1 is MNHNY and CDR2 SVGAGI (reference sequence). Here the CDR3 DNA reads TGTGCCAGCACCGGGACTCGGACAAACATCGGGGAGCTGTTTTTT. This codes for CASTGTRTNIGELFF.

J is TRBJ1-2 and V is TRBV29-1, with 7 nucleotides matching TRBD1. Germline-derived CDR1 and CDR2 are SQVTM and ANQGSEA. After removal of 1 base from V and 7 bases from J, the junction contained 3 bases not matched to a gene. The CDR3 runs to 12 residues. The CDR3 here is CSVEVGGRGYTF. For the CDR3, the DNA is TGCAGCGTTGAAGTAGGGGGCCGTGGCTACACCTTC.

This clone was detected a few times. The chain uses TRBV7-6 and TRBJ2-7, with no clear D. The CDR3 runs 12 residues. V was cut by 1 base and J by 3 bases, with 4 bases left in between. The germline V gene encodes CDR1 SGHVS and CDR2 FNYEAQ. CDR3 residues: CASSLDFYEQYF. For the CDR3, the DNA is TGTGCCAGCAGCTTAGACTTCTACGAGCAGTACTTC.

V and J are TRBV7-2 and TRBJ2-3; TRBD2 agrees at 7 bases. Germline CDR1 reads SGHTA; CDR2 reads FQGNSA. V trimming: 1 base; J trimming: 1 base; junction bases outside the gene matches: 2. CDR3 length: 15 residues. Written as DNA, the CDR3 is TGTGCCAGCAGCTTAGGCGGGAGTGGCACAGATACGCAGTATTTT. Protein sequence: CASSLGGSGTDTQYF.

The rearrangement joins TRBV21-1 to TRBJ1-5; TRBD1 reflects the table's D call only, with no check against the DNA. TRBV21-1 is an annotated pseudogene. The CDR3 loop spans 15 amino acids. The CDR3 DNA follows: TGTGCCAGCAGCTCCCGACAGTATAGCAATCAGCCCCAGCATTTT. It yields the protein CASSSRQYSNQPQHF.

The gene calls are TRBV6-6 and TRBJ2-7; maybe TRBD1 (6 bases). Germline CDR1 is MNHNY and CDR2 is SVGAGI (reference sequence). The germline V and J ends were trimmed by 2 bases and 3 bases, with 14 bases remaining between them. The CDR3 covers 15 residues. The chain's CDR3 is CASSYPEGGDYEQYF. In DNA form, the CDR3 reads TGTGCCAGCAGTTACCCCGAAGGGGGAGACTACGAGCAGTACTTC.

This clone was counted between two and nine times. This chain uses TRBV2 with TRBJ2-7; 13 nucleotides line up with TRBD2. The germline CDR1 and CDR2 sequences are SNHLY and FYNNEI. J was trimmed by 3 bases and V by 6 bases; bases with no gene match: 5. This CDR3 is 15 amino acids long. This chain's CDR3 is CASSELAGGIYEQYF. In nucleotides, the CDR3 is TGTGCCAGCAGCGAACTAGCGGGAGGGATCTACGAGCAGTACTTC.